This T cell receptor (beta chain) was captured in a study of shared clonotypes between healthy human individuals. Study context: Each donor had three CD4 naive, three CD4 memory, two CD8 naive and one CD8 memory plate. Overall study results and limits: What naive subsets generally showed was a larger estimated richness than memory subsets showed.

Per germline, CDR1 SQVTM and CDR2 ANQGSEA. The CDR3 has 14 residues. The V end lost 6 bases, the J end lost 0 bases, and 15 bases lay between the germline ends. About this clone itself: The antigen remains unidentified.

Libraries were prepared by immunoSEQ multiplex PCR; TCRdb keeps only in-frame clonotypes and omits some of them. The data show a few hundred thousand clones, more than 95% seen once. This clonotype was sampled from a woman aged 25 to 39 in good health. The sequencing sample was made of naive CD4+ T cells sorted from blood. The subset was: CD45RA+ positively selected. V gene TRBV29-1 combines with J gene TRBJ2-7; D not certain. CDR3 protein: CSVLLTTDSYEQYF. CDR3 in DNA: TGCAGCGTCCTCCTTACCACCGACTCCTACGAGCAGTACTTC.